This T cell receptor (beta chain) stems from a study of T-cell memory formation after mild COVID-19. Study-level results: Clones shrinking between day 15 and 85 showed a balanced CD4/CD8 split, and those that grew later tilted toward CD4+. Second-wave clones peaking on day 37 lacked confirmed SARS-CoV-2 specificity. Pre-infection memory harbored some responding clones, suggesting cross-reactive memory joined.

This clonotype has more than one count but fewer than ten. Its target is unknown. TCRdb redid the calling of the 5' RACE reads with MiXCR, one entry per CDR3 protein. In the table there are more than 300,000 distinct CDR3 sequences, 20% to 25% of which are singletons. Trimming took off 3 bases at V and 5 bases at J, with 14 bases between the two ends. Germline V CDR1 and CDR2: MNHEY, SMNVEV (reference sequence). CDR3 size: 14 residues. The chain recombines TRBV27 with TRBJ2-7; D is unclear. The receptor's source is a man aged 18-30 years who had mild COVID-19 (a few samples of this study predate the infection). Cell type and time point are not known. Sample: PBMCs or a T cell subset sorted from them (not recorded which). CDR3 sequence (DNA): TGTGCCAGCAGTTTGAACCCCCCTACCCACGAGCAGTACTTC. Protein sequence: CASSLNPPTHEQYF.